This T cell receptor (beta chain) was recorded in a study of blood T cell repertoires in COVID-19. Looking at the study overall: From the United States, Italy and Spain came samples of acute and convalescent COVID-19. Nucleic acid was either cDNA or gDNA, and it came from T cells, B-cell-depleted T cells, or PBMCs.

Methods used by the authors: Estimates of nucleated cell counts were drawn from the amplification of reference gene primers. Profiled with immunoSEQ multiplex PCR; TCRdb holds only in-frame clones, not every one. That table supplies the V and J calls and clone size; D and trimming were determined from the DNA. This table has some 57,000 clones, more than 75% appearing once. CDR1 SGHDT and CDR2 YYEEEE come from the germline V gene. Trimming pared 2 bases from V and 2 bases from J, leaving 15 bases between. This CDR3 region has 16 residues. This receptor was obtained from a woman of 80 years or more with acute or convalescent COVID-19. The chain combines TRBV5-6 with TRBJ2-3, with D uncertain. Sequencing input: peripheral blood. CDR3 protein: CASSFGGLSNTDTQYF. As DNA, the CDR3 is TGTGCCAGCAGCTTTGGTGGTCTCTCTAACACAGATACGCAGTATTTT.